The rows below give T cell receptor beta chains drawn from one sample of a study of T cells in Graves' hyperthyroidism and ophthalmopathy. TCRdb itself ran the multiplex PCR reads through MiXCR, one entry per CDR3 protein. The sample shows 540,000 or so distinct CDR3 sequences, around a sixth of them seen only once. Sequenced input: blood. These receptors originate from a woman aged 25 to 45 with Graves' hyperthyroidism. CDR3s include the opening cysteine and the closing phenylalanine or tryptophan. D genes are given only for firm matches. Rows may omit the clone size; those that give it use once, few, many or a size class.

length: 14
size: many
V: TRBV13
D: TRBD1
J: TRBJ1-6
CDR3: CASSPDRGGSPLHF
DNA: TGTGCCAGCAGCCCGGACAGGGGTGGCTCACCCCTCCACTTT

length: 10
size: NA
V: TRBV6-1
D: NA
J: TRBJ1-3
CDR3: CASSGNTIYF
DNA: TGTGCCAGCAGTGGGAACACCATATATTTT

length: 13
size: many
V: TRBV29-1
D: TRBD1
J: TRBJ1-1
CDR3: CSVATGTGTEAFF
DNA: TGCAGCGTTGCCACCGGGACAGGCACTGAAGCTTTCTTT

length: 16
size: few
V: TRBV10-3
D: TRBD1
J: TRBJ1-6
CDR3: CAIRDTGTGGHVPLHF
DNA: TGTGCCATCAGGGATACCGGGACAGGGGGTCATGTTCCCCTCCACTTT

length: 14
size: many
V: TRBV30
D: NA
J: TRBJ2-1
CDR3: CAWSVRGTYNEQFF
DNA: TGTGCCTGGAGTGTACGAGGGACCTACAATGAGCAGTTCTTC

length: 15
size: few
V: TRBV2
D: TRBD2
J: TRBJ2-7
CDR3: CASSVLAGSGYEQYF
DNA: TGTGCCAGCAGTGTACTAGCGGGCAGTGGGTACGAGCAGTACTTC

length: 15
size: many
V: TRBV6-1
D: NA
J: TRBJ1-1
CDR3: CASRPSRDTNTEAFF
DNA: TGTGCCAGCAGACCTTCCCGGGACACGAACACTGAAGCTTTCTTT

length: 15
size: many
V: TRBV12-3/TRBV12-4
D: TRBD2
J: TRBJ2-2
CDR3: CASSRGTSFFGELFF
DNA: TGTGCCAGCAGCCGTGGGACTAGCTTTTTCGGGGAGCTGTTTTTT

length: 14
size: few
V: TRBV19
D: NA
J: TRBJ2-3
CDR3: CASSIGAATDTQYF
DNA: TGTGCCAGTAGTATTGGGGCAGCCACAGATACGCAGTATTTT

length: 16
size: many
V: TRBV28
D: TRBD1
J: TRBJ2-1
CDR3: CASGQGATPRYNEQFF
DNA: TGTGCCAGCGGGCAGGGGGCCACCCCCCGCTACAATGAGCAGTTCTTC

length: 14
size: many
V: TRBV27
D: NA
J: TRBJ2-7
CDR3: CASSPFGIAYEQYF
DNA: TGTGCCAGCAGTCCATTTGGAATAGCCTACGAGCAGTACTTC

length: 19
size: many
V: TRBV5-1
D: NA
J: TRBJ2-2
CDR3: CASSLAARRRPTNTGELFF
DNA: TGCGCCAGCAGCTTGGCGGCCCGTCGGCGTCCAACGAACACCGGGGAGCTGTTTTTT

length: 14
size: many
V: TRBV20-1
D: NA
J: TRBJ2-5
CDR3: CSARDETDPWTQYF
DNA: TGCAGTGCTAGAGATGAGACAGATCCGTGGACCCAGTACTTC